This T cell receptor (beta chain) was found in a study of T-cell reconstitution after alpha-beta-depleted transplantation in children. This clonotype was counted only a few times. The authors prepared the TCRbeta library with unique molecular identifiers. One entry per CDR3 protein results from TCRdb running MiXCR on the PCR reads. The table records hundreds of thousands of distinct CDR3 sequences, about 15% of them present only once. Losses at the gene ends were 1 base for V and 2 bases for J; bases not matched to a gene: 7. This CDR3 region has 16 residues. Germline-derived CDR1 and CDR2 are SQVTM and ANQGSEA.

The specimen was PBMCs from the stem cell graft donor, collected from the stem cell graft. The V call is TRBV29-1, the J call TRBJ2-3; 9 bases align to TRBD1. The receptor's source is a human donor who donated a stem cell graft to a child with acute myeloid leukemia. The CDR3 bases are TGCAGCGTTGAAGGGGGCAGGGACAGGGACACAGATACGCAGTATTTT. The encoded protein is CSVEGGRDRDTDTQYF.